This is a list of T cell receptor beta chains from one sample in a study of T cells in tuberculosis. Sequenced by immunoSEQ multiplex PCR; TCRdb stores in-frame clones only, minus some. The repertoire consists of 31,000 or so clones, with around 86% occurring once and the leading ten covering about 5.5%. Sequenced material: PBMCs, taken at tuberculosis diagnosis. The receptor set was obtained from an adult with tuberculosis. Both conserved end residues are part of each CDR3. D genes are given only for firm matches. A row's size may be missing; if present it is once, few, many or a size class.

j_call: TRBJ1-1
v_call: TRBV10-2
clone_size: .
d_call: .
cdr3_aa: CASSDSSYFYTEAFF
cdr3_nt: TGCGCCAGCAGTGATTCCTCCTATTTTTACACTGAAGCTTTCTTT

j_call: TRBJ1-2
v_call: TRBV19
clone_size: .
d_call: .
cdr3_aa: CATQTGNYGYTF
cdr3_nt: TGTGCCACTCAAACGGGGAACTATGGCTACACCTTC

j_call: TRBJ1-2
v_call: TRBV9
clone_size: .
d_call: .
cdr3_aa: CASSVAAGTANYGYTF
cdr3_nt: TGTGCCAGCAGCGTAGCGGCGGGCACGGCTAACTATGGCTACACCTTC

j_call: TRBJ2-7
v_call: TRBV2
clone_size: .
d_call: TRBD1
cdr3_aa: CASIQGATYEQYF
cdr3_nt: TGTGCCAGCATACAGGGGGCTACCTACGAGCAGTACTTC

j_call: TRBJ1-1
v_call: TRBV27
clone_size: .
d_call: TRBD1
cdr3_aa: CASSDGGTGVTEAFF
cdr3_nt: TGTGCCAGCAGTGATGGAGGGACAGGGGTTACTGAAGCTTTCTTT

j_call: TRBJ1-1
v_call: TRBV9
clone_size: .
d_call: .
cdr3_aa: CASSVEGGGDTEAFF
cdr3_nt: TGTGCCAGCAGCGTAGAAGGGGGAGGGGACACTGAAGCTTTCTTT

j_call: TRBJ2-1
v_call: TRBV9
clone_size: .
d_call: TRBD1
cdr3_aa: CASSGQGPYYNEQFF
cdr3_nt: TGTGCCAGCAGCGGACAGGGTCCGTATTACAATGAGCAGTTCTTC

j_call: TRBJ2-6
v_call: TRBV2
clone_size: few
d_call: TRBD2
cdr3_aa: CASRKGLAGGPDSGANVLTF
cdr3_nt: TGTGCCAGCAGGAAGGGACTAGCGGGAGGGCCTGACTCTGGGGCCAACGTCCTGACTTTC

j_call: TRBJ2-3
v_call: TRBV6-1
clone_size: .
d_call: .
cdr3_aa: CASSERGGYDTQYF
cdr3_nt: TGTGCCAGCAGTGAAAGGGGCGGATACGATACGCAGTATTTT

j_call: TRBJ2-1
v_call: TRBV9
clone_size: .
d_call: .
cdr3_aa: CASSLNSGNEQFF
cdr3_nt: TGTGCCAGCAGCCTGAATAGCGGCAATGAGCAGTTCTTC

j_call: TRBJ2-3
v_call: TRBV5-8
clone_size: .
d_call: .
cdr3_aa: CASSLGQAGDTQYF
cdr3_nt: TGTGCCAGCAGCTTAGGACAAGCGGGAGATACGCAGTATTTT

j_call: TRBJ1-2
v_call: TRBV7-2
clone_size: .
d_call: .
cdr3_aa: CASSFHEQGGYTF
cdr3_nt: TGTGCCAGCAGCTTCCATGAACAGGGTGGCTACACCTTC

j_call: TRBJ2-3
v_call: TRBV5-4
clone_size: .
d_call: TRBD1
cdr3_aa: CASSLGAGQGTDTQYF
cdr3_nt: TGTGCCAGCAGCTTGGGTGCGGGACAGGGGACAGATACGCAGTATTTT

j_call: TRBJ2-7
v_call: TRBV5-6
clone_size: .
d_call: .
cdr3_aa: CASSLVSYEQYF
cdr3_nt: TGTGCCAGCAGCTTGGTATCCTACGAGCAGTACTTC

j_call: TRBJ2-5
v_call: TRBV28
clone_size: few
d_call: .
cdr3_aa: CASSSYRDNQETQYF
cdr3_nt: TGTGCCAGCAGCTCCTACCGGGACAACCAAGAGACCCAGTACTTC

j_call: TRBJ2-3
v_call: TRBV30
clone_size: .
d_call: .
cdr3_aa: CAWSMGGATDTQYF
cdr3_nt: TGTGCCTGGAGTATGGGGGGAGCCACAGATACGCAGTATTTT

j_call: TRBJ1-6
v_call: TRBV7-2
clone_size: .
d_call: .
cdr3_aa: CASSPGTLTSPLHF
cdr3_nt: TGTGCCAGCAGCCCTGGGACTCTAACTTCACCCCTCCACTTT

j_call: TRBJ2-2
v_call: TRBV28
clone_size: .
d_call: .
cdr3_aa: CASSLSPPPGELFF
cdr3_nt: TGTGCCAGCAGTTTGAGTCCACCGCCCGGGGAGCTGTTTTTT

j_call: TRBJ1-1
v_call: TRBV19
clone_size: few
d_call: TRBD1
cdr3_aa: CASTMGQANTEAFF
cdr3_nt: TGTGCCAGTACTATGGGACAGGCCAACACTGAAGCTTTCTTT

j_call: TRBJ2-7
v_call: TRBV19
clone_size: .
d_call: .
cdr3_aa: CASSLGALTWEQYF
cdr3_nt: TGTGCCAGTAGTCTCGGAGCCCTTACCTGGGAGCAGTACTTC

j_call: TRBJ2-7
v_call: TRBV27
clone_size: .
d_call: .
cdr3_aa: CASSLVPPRLGSSYEQYF
cdr3_nt: TGTGCCAGCAGTTTAGTACCCCCAAGGCTGGGGAGCTCCTACGAGCAGTACTTC

j_call: TRBJ2-7
v_call: TRBV30
clone_size: .
d_call: TRBD1
cdr3_aa: CAWSAGTGGNEQYF
cdr3_nt: TGTGCCTGGAGTGCCGGGACAGGGGGAAACGAGCAGTACTTC

j_call: TRBJ1-4
v_call: TRBV27
clone_size: .
d_call: .
cdr3_aa: CASSLWENEKLFF
cdr3_nt: TGTGCCAGCAGTTTATGGGAGAATGAAAAACTGTTTTTT

j_call: TRBJ2-2
v_call: TRBV14
clone_size: .
d_call: TRBD2
cdr3_aa: CASSQDAGLASGELFF
cdr3_nt: TGTGCCAGCAGCCAAGATGCGGGACTAGCCAGCGGGGAGCTGTTTTTT

j_call: TRBJ1-5
v_call: TRBV9
clone_size: once
d_call: TRBD1
cdr3_aa: CASSATGTANQPQHF
cdr3_nt: TGTGCCAGCAGCGCAACCGGGACAGCTAATCAGCCCCAGCATTTT

j_call: TRBJ2-1
v_call: TRBV5-1
clone_size: .
d_call: TRBD2
cdr3_aa: CASSLGLAGPNEQFF
cdr3_nt: TGCGCCAGCAGCTTGGGACTAGCGGGACCCAATGAGCAGTTCTTC

j_call: TRBJ1-1
v_call: TRBV11-2
clone_size: .
d_call: TRBD1
cdr3_aa: CASSPQGINTEAFF
cdr3_nt: TGTGCCAGCAGCCCACAGGGGATTAACACTGAAGCTTTCTTT

j_call: TRBJ2-5
v_call: TRBV5-8
clone_size: .
d_call: .
cdr3_aa: CASSRQDFQETQYF
cdr3_nt: TGTGCCAGCAGCAGGCAGGATTTCCAAGAGACCCAGTACTTC

j_call: TRBJ2-3
v_call: TRBV2
clone_size: .
d_call: TRBD1
cdr3_aa: CATGQALGTDTQYF
cdr3_nt: TGTGCCACCGGACAGGCCCTTGGCACAGATACGCAGTATTTT

j_call: TRBJ2-1
v_call: TRBV19
clone_size: few
d_call: TRBD2
cdr3_aa: CASSISKLAGGNEQFF
cdr3_nt: TGTGCCAGTAGTATCTCCAAACTAGCGGGGGGTAATGAGCAGTTCTTC

j_call: TRBJ2-1
v_call: TRBV6-5
clone_size: .
d_call: .
cdr3_aa: CASSYSRGVYNEQFF
cdr3_nt: TGTGCCAGCAGTTACAGCAGGGGAGTCTACAATGAGCAGTTCTTC

j_call: TRBJ1-1
v_call: TRBV5-1
clone_size: .
d_call: TRBD1
cdr3_aa: CASNRGMGDRGPTEAFF
cdr3_nt: TGCGCCAGCAATCGCGGGATGGGGGACAGGGGGCCCACTGAAGCTTTCTTT

j_call: TRBJ1-5
v_call: TRBV6-5
clone_size: few
d_call: .
cdr3_aa: CASSYVEGHQPQHF
cdr3_nt: TGTGCCAGCAGTTACGTGGAGGGGCATCAGCCCCAGCATTTT

j_call: TRBJ1-1
v_call: TRBV5-6
clone_size: .
d_call: TRBD1
cdr3_aa: CASSSGTGGAREAFF
cdr3_nt: TGTGCCAGCAGCTCCGGGACAGGGGGCGCACGGGAAGCTTTCTTT

j_call: TRBJ1-4
v_call: TRBV30
clone_size: .
d_call: .
cdr3_aa: CAWSDKTVGVEKLFF
cdr3_nt: TGTGCCTGGAGTGACAAGACAGTTGGAGTTGAAAAACTGTTTTTT

j_call: TRBJ1-1
v_call: TRBV19
clone_size: .
d_call: .
cdr3_aa: CASSIVGGDTEAFF
cdr3_nt: TGTGCCAGTAGTATCGTCGGAGGGGACACTGAAGCTTTCTTT

j_call: TRBJ1-6
v_call: TRBV27
clone_size: .
d_call: .
cdr3_aa: CASTPQPNNSPLHF
cdr3_nt: TGTGCCAGCACCCCACAACCAAATAATTCACCCCTCCACTTT

j_call: TRBJ2-7
v_call: TRBV18
clone_size: .
d_call: TRBD1
cdr3_aa: CASSLLNDRAFNEQYF
cdr3_nt: TGTGCCAGCTCACTACTCAACGACAGGGCTTTCAACGAGCAGTACTTC

j_call: TRBJ1-3
v_call: TRBV7-8
clone_size: once
d_call: .
cdr3_aa: CASSLVYQGKNPGNTIYF
cdr3_nt: TGTGCCAGCAGCTTAGTTTACCAGGGGAAGAACCCTGGAAACACCATATATTTT

j_call: TRBJ1-2
v_call: TRBV5-6
clone_size: .
d_call: .
cdr3_aa: CASSSGAVYGYTF
cdr3_nt: TGTGCCAGCAGCTCCGGAGCAGTCTATGGCTACACCTTC

j_call: TRBJ2-7
v_call: TRBV2
clone_size: .
d_call: TRBD1
cdr3_aa: CASRDLQGNPYEQYF
cdr3_nt: TGTGCCAGCAGGGACCTACAGGGGAACCCTTACGAGCAGTACTTC

j_call: TRBJ2-7
v_call: TRBV5-8
clone_size: .
d_call: .
cdr3_aa: CASSLRAGYEQYF
cdr3_nt: TGTGCCAGCAGCTTGAGAGCAGGCTACGAGCAGTACTTC

j_call: TRBJ1-6
v_call: TRBV6-6
clone_size: .
d_call: TRBD1
cdr3_aa: CASNTGGRRSPLHF
cdr3_nt: TGTGCCAGCAATACAGGGGGGAGGCGCTCACCCCTCCACTTT

j_call: TRBJ2-2
v_call: TRBV21-1
clone_size: .
d_call: .
cdr3_aa: CASSKGGTGFSNTGELFF
cdr3_nt: TGTGCCAGCAGCAAAGGCGGGACAGGCTTCTCGAACACCGGGGAGCTGTTTTTT